The next 18 T cell receptor beta chains were all read from a single sample in a study of cytomegalovirus exposure and HLA in healthy donors. The primer mix had 60 Vbeta and 13 Jbeta primers. The data were produced by immunoSEQ multiplex PCR, yet TCRdb's version contains in-frame clones alone and is incomplete. The sample lists tens of thousands of clones; about 80% were seen once. The sample was PBMCs. The receptors were gathered from a man aged 50 to 60 in good health and CMV-seropositive.

The V call is TRBV28, the J call TRBJ2-1; weak D call: TRBD1 (6 bases). The length of the CDR3 is 15 residues. V lost 6 bases, J lost 0 bases, and 12 bases lay in between. Germline CDR1 MDHEN, CDR2 SYDVKM. CDR3 DNA sequence: TGTGCCAGCAGCGGCACAGGGTTCTCCTACAATGAGCAGTTCTTC. As protein: CASSGTGFSYNEQFF.

The chain couples TRBV18 to TRBJ2-3; 11 positions agree with TRBD1. With 3 bases clipped from V and 4 bases from J, the junction kept 9 bases outside the gene matches. Germline V CDR1 and CDR2: KGHSH, LQKENI. The CDR3 runs to 17 residues. The CDR3 protein is CASSPGQGAMDADTQYF. CDR3 in DNA: TGTGCCAGCTCACCCGGACAGGGGGCAATGGATGCAGATACGCAGTATTTT.

The chain couples TRBV5-1 to TRBJ2-5, with 8 bases aligning to TRBD2. The end of the DNA fits TRBJ2-7 better, so the J call may be wrong. Germline V gene data show CDR1 as SGHRS and CDR2 as YFSETQ. This CDR3 region has 13 residues. In nucleotides, the CDR3 is TGCGCCAGCAGCTTCGGACTAGCCAACGAGCAGTACTTC. Protein product: CASSFGLANEQYF.

This clone was picked up one time. The V call is TRBV11-1, the J call TRBJ2-5; D perhaps matches TRBD1 (6 bases). V was pared by 6 bases and J by 4 bases, with 18 bases between. The germline gives CDR1 SGHAT, CDR2 FQDESV (reference sequence). The CDR3 covers 15 residues. In DNA form, the CDR3 reads TGTGCCAGCAGTCCAGGGGCCGGTGGGGTAGAGACCCAGTACTTC. Its protein is CASSPGAGGVETQYF.

This clone was seen only a few times. The chain is built from TRBV7-2 and TRBJ1-1, with a possible D match to TRBD1 (6 bases). This CDR3 is 14 amino acids long. Deletions cut 5 bases from V and 1 base from J, with 11 bases between. Germline CDR1 SGHTA, CDR2 FQGNSA. This CDR3 is CASSQSDRNTEAFF. The DNA of the CDR3 is TGTGCCAGCAGCCAGTCGGACAGGAACACTGAAGCTTTCTTT.

Here the CDR3 reads CASSGKDRYQPQHF. The CDR3, as DNA: TGTGCCAGCAGTGGGAAGGACAGGTATCAGCCCCAGCATTTT. V is TRBV2 and J is TRBJ1-5, with 7 bases fitting TRBD1. The CDR3 consists of 14 residues. V was clipped by 4 bases and J by 5 bases; unmatched bases: 5. CDR1 and CDR2 from the germline V gene are SNHLY and FYNNEI. The variable domain in full, completed from reference TRBV2 and TRBJ1-5, reads EPEVTQTPSHQVTQMGQEVILRCVPISNHLYFYWYRQILGQKVEFLVSFYNNEISEKSEIFDDQFSVERPDGSNFTLKIRSTKLEDSAMYFCASSGKDRYQPQHFGDGTRLSIL.

A word on this clone: The sample has other DNA sequences that encode this CDR3 too. The chain uses TRBV18 and TRBJ1-2; perhaps TRBD1 as D (6 bases). This CDR3 has 20 residues. Germline V CDR1 and CDR2: KGHSH, LQKENI. Trimming removed 1 base at V and 0 bases at J, with 24 bases between. CDR3 loop: CASSPLGPGRQAATNYGYTF. In DNA, the CDR3 is TGTGCCAGCTCACCACTAGGACCTGGTCGACAGGCCGCGACTAACTATGGCTACACCTTC.

This clone is a singleton in its sample. The chain links TRBV4-1 to TRBJ2-7; D may be TRBD2 (6 bases). The CDR3 totals 15 residues. Trimming shortened V by 5 bases and J by 2 bases, and 16 bases separated the two germline ends. The germline V gene has CDR1 MGHRA and CDR2 YSYEKL. The CDR3: CASSSRWRGPYEQYF. The CDR3 region has the DNA TGCGCCAGCAGCTCCCGGTGGAGGGGACCCTACGAGCAGTACTTC.

The V and J genes are TRBV7-9 and TRBJ2-7, with D hard to call. V lost 7 bases to trimming and J lost 10 bases, with 23 bases between them. Germline assignment: CDR1 SEHNR and CDR2 FQNEAQ (reference sequence). The CDR3 sequence is 14 residues long. The DNA of the CDR3 is TGTGCCAGCAATCCAATCACGTACCAAGAGGCCCAGTACTTC. Amino acid sequence: CASNPITYQEAQYF.

V gene TRBV6-5 combines with J gene TRBJ1-1; D possibly corresponds to TRBD1 (6 bases). Looked up from germline, CDR1 is MNHEY and CDR2 is SVGAGI. V was pared by 4 bases and J by 11 bases, with 17 bases between. The CDR3 is made up of 13 amino acids. This chain's CDR3 is CASSLGGGRGAFF. Written as DNA, the CDR3 is TGTGCCAGCAGTTTAGGGGGGGGCCGGGGGGCTTTCTTT.

The chain is built from TRBV18 and TRBJ2-1; 12 bases align to TRBD2. The CDR3 covers 13 residues. Germline V gene data show CDR1 as KGHSH and CDR2 as LQKENI. The V segment lost 3 bases and the J segment 10 bases; nucleotides outside the gene matches: 1. The CDR3 region has the DNA TGTGCCAGCTCACCGGGACTAGCGGGCGAGCAGTTCTTC. Encoded protein: CASSPGLAGEQFF.

V and J are TRBV19 and TRBJ2-5; 7 bases map to TRBD1. V lost 8 bases, J lost 5 bases, and 5 bases stayed unmatched. Germline CDR1 LNHDA, CDR2 SQIVND (reference sequence). The CDR3 is made up of 12 amino acids. The CDR3 reads CASQQGTETQYF. The CDR3 DNA reads as TGTGCCAGTCAACAGGGGACGGAGACCCAGTACTTC.

The chain employs TRBV5-1 and TRBJ2-2; perhaps TRBD2 as D (5 bases). This CDR3 is built from 13 residues. The germline CDR1 and CDR2 sequences are SGHRS and YFSETQ. V shed 4 bases and J shed 5 bases, with 9 bases lying between them. CDR3 nucleotides: TGCGCCAGCAGCAGGAGGTGGACCGGGGAGCTGTTTTTT. Translated: CASSRRWTGELFF.

Only one count was recorded for this clone. A far more abundant clone sits one base away, making this likely a read error. Other DNA sequences within the sample encode an identical CDR3. The chain couples TRBV4-3 to TRBJ2-1; D gene ambiguous. The CDR3 consists of 17 residues. Trimming shortened V by 4 bases and J by 3 bases, and 19 bases separated the two germline ends. Germline V CDR1 and CDR2: LGHNA, YSLEER. This CDR3 is CASSPDLIVLIYNEQFF. For the CDR3, the DNA is TGCGCCAGCAGCCCAGATCTGATCGTACTCATCTACAATGAGCAGTTCTTC.

The V and J genes are TRBV28 and TRBJ1-4; 8 bases line up with TRBD1. The V segment lost 3 bases and the J segment 8 bases; nucleotides outside the gene matches: 8. The CDR3 has 15 amino acids. Per the germline V gene, CDR1 is MDHEN and CDR2 is SYDVKM. CDR3 in amino acids: CASSFPQGAGEKLFF. CDR3 coding DNA: TGTGCCAGCAGTTTCCCTCAGGGGGCAGGGGAAAAACTGTTTTTT.

This clone was seen only a few times. CDR3 loop: CASSQAGQVNQPQHF. CDR3 bases: TGCGCCAGCAGCCAGGCCGGACAGGTAAATCAGCCCCAGCATTTT. The chain is built from TRBV4-1 and TRBJ1-5; TRBD1 agrees at 7 bases. This CDR3 has 15 amino acids. Per the germline V gene, CDR1 is MGHRA and CDR2 is YSYEKL. The J segment lost 4 bases and the V segment lost 3 bases, leaving 6 bases of the junction unmatched.

DNA for the CDR3: TGCAGTGCTGCCCCCGTAGATGAGCAGTTCTTC. Amino acids: CSAAPVDEQFF. The J gene is TRBJ2-1, the V gene TRBV20-1; D ambiguous. Germline V gene sequence: CDR1 DFQATT, CDR2 SNEGSKA (reference sequence). This CDR3 region has 11 residues. The V and J ends lost 5 bases and 8 bases respectively, with 10 bases between them.

In its sample, this clone was seen once. The chain joins TRBV5-1 to TRBJ2-3; no clear D gene. V shed 1 base and J shed 2 bases, with 8 bases lying between them. This CDR3 spans 14 amino acids. Germline CDR1 reads SGHRS; CDR2 reads YFSETQ. CDR3 sequence reads: CASSLSSATDTQYF. CDR3 sequence (DNA): TGCGCCAGCAGCTTGAGTAGTGCCACAGATACGCAGTATTTT. The full variable domain, with the rest looked up from reference TRBV5-1 and TRBJ2-3, is KAGVTQTPRYLIKTRGQQVTLSCSPISGHRSVSWYQQTPGQGLQFLFEYFSETQRNKGNFPGRFSGRQFSNSRSEMNVSTLELGDSALYLCASSLSSATDTQYFGPGTRLTVL.